The present entry profiles one TCR beta chain with its context. Its target is not known. The CDR3 totals 12 residues. After removal of 3 bases from V and 7 bases from J, the junction contained 1 base not matched to a gene. Germline CDR1 is DFQATT and CDR2 is SNEGSKA (reference sequence). Method: immunoSEQ multiplex PCR; TCRdb's copy keeps in-frame clones and lacks some. The sample shows some 150,000 clones, approximately 93% of them seen only once. This specimen belongs to a study of T cell responses to AZD1222 COVID-19 vaccine. General study points: It should be noted that donors were predominantly white British and more often female, and clonal diversity was possibly underestimated. With two AZD1222 doses given, Spike-specific TCR breadth and depth both rose. Without day 14 samples, only post-peak T cell repertoires were studied.

The sequence was obtained from an adult in good health. The source was peripheral blood, collected on day 0 of MenACWY control vaccination. The rearrangement uses TRBV20-1 and TRBJ1-5, with TRBD1 matching 9 bases. The CDR3 loop reads CSASDRGQPQHF. For the CDR3, the DNA is TGCAGTGCTAGTGACAGGGGGCAGCCCCAGCATTTT.